This TCR beta chain was recovered during a study of blood T cell repertoires in COVID-19. The wider study: Acute and convalescent COVID-19 samples came from the United States, Italy and Spain.

As handled by the study authors: The assay estimated nucleated cells by amplifying reference gene primers. Measured with immunoSEQ multiplex PCR; TCRdb has only the in-frame clones, and not every one. That table supplies the V and J calls and clone size; D and trimming were determined from the DNA. The table has roughly 520,000 clones, approximately 90% seen once. Germline CDR1 is SGHAT and CDR2 is FQNNGV. V shed 5 bases, J shed 1 base, and the junction held 7 bases outside the gene matches. The CDR3 is 16 residues long. Material for sequencing was PBMCs or T cells enriched from blood (not recorded which). J is TRBJ2-2 and V is TRBV11-2; TRBD1 matches at 7 bases. This TCR was sampled from a woman between 35 and 50 years old who had recovered from COVID-19. CDR3 sequence (DNA): TGTGCCAGCAGCCAACGACAGGGCCGGAACACCGGGGAGCTGTTTTTT. It yields the protein CASSQRQGRNTGELFF.